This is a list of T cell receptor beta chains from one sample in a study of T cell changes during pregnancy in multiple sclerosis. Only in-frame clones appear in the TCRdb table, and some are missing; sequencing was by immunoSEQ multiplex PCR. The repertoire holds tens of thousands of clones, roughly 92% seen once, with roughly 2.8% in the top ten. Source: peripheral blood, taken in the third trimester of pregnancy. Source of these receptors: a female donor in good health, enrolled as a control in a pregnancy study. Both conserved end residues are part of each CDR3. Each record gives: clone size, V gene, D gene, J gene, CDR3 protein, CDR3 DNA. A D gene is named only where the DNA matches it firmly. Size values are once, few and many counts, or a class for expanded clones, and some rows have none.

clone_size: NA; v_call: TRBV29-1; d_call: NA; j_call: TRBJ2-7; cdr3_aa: CSVEAGQSYEQYF; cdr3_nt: TGCAGCGTTGAAGCCGGACAGTCCTACGAGCAGTACTTC
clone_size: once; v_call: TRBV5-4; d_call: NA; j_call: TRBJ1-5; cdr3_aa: CASSIQGRANQPQHF; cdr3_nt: TGTGCCAGCAGTATACAGGGCCGTGCCAATCAGCCCCAGCATTTT
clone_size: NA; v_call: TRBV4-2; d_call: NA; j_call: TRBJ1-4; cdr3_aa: CASSQEWRQGIEKLFF; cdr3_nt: TGTGCCAGCAGCCAAGAATGGAGGCAGGGGATTGAAAAACTGTTTTTT
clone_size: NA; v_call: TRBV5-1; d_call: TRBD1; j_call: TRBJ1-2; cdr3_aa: CASSSGTGGGYGYTF; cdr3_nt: TGCGCCAGCAGCTCCGGGACAGGGGGTGGCTATGGCTACACCTTC
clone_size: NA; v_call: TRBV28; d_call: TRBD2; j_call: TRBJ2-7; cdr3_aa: CASTTAPGGIRPGEQYF; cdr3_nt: TGTGCCAGCACCACAGCTCCCGGGGGGATAAGGCCTGGCGAGCAGTACTTC
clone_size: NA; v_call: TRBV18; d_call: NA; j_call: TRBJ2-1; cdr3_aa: CASSPRIGGNEQFF; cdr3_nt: TGTGCCAGCTCACCAAGGATTGGAGGCAATGAGCAGTTCTTC
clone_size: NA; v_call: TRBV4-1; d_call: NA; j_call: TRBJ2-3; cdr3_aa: CASSRRVSADTQYF; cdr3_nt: TGCGCCAGCAGCAGGAGGGTCTCAGCAGATACGCAGTATTTT
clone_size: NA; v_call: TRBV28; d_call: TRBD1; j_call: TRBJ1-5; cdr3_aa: CASSQGQGLQPQHF; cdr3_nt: TGTGCCAGCAGTCAGGGACAGGGACTGCAGCCCCAGCATTTT
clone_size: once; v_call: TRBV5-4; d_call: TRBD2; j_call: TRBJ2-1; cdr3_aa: CASTSGLAGGRNEQFF; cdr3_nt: TGTGCCAGCACCTCGGGACTAGCGGGGGGGCGGAATGAGCAGTTCTTC
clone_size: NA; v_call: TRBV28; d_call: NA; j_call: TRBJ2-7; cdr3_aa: CASSTYPYEQYF; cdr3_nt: TGTGCCAGCAGCACATATCCCTACGAGCAGTACTTC
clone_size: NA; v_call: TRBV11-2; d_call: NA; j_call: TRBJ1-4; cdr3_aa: CASSLVRAGRQKLFF; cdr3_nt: TGTGCCAGCAGCTTAGTACGTGCCGGCAGGCAAAAACTGTTTTTT
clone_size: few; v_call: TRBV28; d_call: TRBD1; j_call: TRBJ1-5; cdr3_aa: CASRDRDRGYSNQPQHF; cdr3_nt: TGTGCCAGCCGTGACCGGGACAGGGGTTATAGCAATCAGCCCCAGCATTTT
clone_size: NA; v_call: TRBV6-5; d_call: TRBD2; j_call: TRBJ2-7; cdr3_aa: CASSYKASGYEQYF; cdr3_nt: TGTGCCAGCAGTTACAAGGCTAGCGGTTACGAGCAGTACTTC
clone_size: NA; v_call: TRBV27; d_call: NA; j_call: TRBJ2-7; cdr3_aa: CASSFQGIEQYF; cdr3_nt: TGTGCCAGCAGTTTTCAGGGAATCGAGCAGTACTTC
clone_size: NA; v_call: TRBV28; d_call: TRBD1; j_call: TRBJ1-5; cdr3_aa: CASSFWTGLSNQPQHF; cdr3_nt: TGTGCCAGCAGTTTCTGGACAGGACTTAGCAATCAGCCCCAGCATTTT
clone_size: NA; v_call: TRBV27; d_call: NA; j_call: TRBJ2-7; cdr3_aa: CASSLAGTYEQYF; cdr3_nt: TGTGCCAGCAGTTTAGCGGGAACCTACGAGCAGTACTTC
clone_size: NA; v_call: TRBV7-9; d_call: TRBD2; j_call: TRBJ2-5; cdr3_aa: CASSLIQLAGYQETQYF; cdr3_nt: TGTGCCAGCAGCCTGATTCAACTAGCGGGGTACCAAGAGACCCAGTACTTC
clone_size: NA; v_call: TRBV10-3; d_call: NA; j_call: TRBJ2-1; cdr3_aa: CAISVGGAYNEQFF; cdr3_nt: TGTGCCATCAGTGTAGGGGGGGCCTACAATGAGCAGTTCTTC
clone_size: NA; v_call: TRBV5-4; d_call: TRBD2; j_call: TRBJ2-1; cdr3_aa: CASSERLAGGPKYYNEQFF; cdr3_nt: TGTGCCAGCAGCGAAAGACTAGCGGGAGGGCCCAAATACTACAATGAGCAGTTCTTC
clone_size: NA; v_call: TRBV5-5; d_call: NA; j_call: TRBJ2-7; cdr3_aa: CASSLSQSYEQYF; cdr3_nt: TGTGCCAGCAGCTTGTCCCAGTCCTACGAGCAGTACTTC
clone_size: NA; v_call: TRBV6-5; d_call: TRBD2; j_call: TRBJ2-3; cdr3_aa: CASSYAGGPPDTQYF; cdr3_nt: TGTGCCAGCAGTTACGCGGGAGGGCCTCCAGATACGCAGTATTTT
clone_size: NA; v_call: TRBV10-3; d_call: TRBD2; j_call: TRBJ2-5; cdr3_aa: CATGVLAGGEEETQYF; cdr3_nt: TGTGCCACCGGGGTACTAGCGGGAGGCGAAGAAGAGACCCAGTACTTC
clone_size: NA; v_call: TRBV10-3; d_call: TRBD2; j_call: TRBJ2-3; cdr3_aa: CAIKGTSWTDTQYF; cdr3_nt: TGTGCCATCAAGGGGACTAGCTGGACCGATACGCAGTATTTT
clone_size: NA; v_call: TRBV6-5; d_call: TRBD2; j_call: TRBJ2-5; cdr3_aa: CASSSSGGPQETQYF; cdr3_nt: TGTGCCAGCAGCTCCAGCGGGGGGCCCCAAGAGACCCAGTACTTC
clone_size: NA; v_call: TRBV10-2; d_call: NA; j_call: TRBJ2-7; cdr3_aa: CASSEGHTYEQYF; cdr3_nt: TGCGCCAGCAGTGAGGGGCACACCTACGAGCAGTACTTC
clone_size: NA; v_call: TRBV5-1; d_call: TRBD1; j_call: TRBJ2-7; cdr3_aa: CASSFRQGLQEQYF; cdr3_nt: TGCGCCAGCAGCTTCCGACAGGGCCTCCAGGAGCAGTACTTC
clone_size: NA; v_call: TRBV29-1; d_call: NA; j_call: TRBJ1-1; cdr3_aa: CSVQEGKTEAFF; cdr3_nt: TGCAGCGTTCAGGAGGGGAAGACTGAAGCTTTCTTT
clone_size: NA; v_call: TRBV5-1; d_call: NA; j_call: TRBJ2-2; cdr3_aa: CASSQGNTGELFF; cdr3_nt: TGCGCCAGCAGCCAGGGGAACACCGGGGAGCTGTTTTTT
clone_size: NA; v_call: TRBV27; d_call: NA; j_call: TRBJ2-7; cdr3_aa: CASGSRDNPYEQYF; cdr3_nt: TGTGCCAGCGGTTCTCGGGACAACCCCTACGAGCAGTACTTC
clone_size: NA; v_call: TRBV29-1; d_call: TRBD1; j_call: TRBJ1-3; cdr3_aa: CSVGQSVSGNTIYF; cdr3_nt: TGCAGCGTGGGACAGTCAGTCTCTGGAAACACCATATATTTT
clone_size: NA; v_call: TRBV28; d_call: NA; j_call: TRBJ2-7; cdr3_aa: CASSLPGQASYEQYF; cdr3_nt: TGTGCCAGCAGTTTGCCGGGACAAGCCTCCTACGAGCAGTACTTC
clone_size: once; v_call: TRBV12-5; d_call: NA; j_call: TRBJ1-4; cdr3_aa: CASGSDAGEKLFF; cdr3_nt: TGTGCTAGTGGTTCTGATGCGGGTGAAAAACTGTTTTTT
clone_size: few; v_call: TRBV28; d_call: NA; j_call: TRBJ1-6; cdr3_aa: CASYGPPEGSPLHF; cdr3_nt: TGTGCCAGCTACGGGCCCCCCGAGGGATCACCCCTCCACTTT
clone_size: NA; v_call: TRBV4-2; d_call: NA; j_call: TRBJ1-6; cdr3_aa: CASSQGGQNSPLHF; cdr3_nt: TGTGCCAGCAGCCAAGGCGGTCAAAATTCACCCCTCCACTTT
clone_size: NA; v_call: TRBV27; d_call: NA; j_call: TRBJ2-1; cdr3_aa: CASSWGDSYNEQFF; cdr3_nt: TGTGCCAGCAGTTGGGGGGACTCCTACAATGAGCAGTTCTTC
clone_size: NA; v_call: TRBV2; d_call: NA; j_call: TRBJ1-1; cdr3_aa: CASSGGRKLNTEAFF; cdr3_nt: TGTGCCAGCAGTGGGGGCAGAAAATTGAACACTGAAGCTTTCTTT
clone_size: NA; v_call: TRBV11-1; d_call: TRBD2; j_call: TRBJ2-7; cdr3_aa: CASSPGLAASYEQYF; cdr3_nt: TGTGCCAGCAGCCCTGGACTAGCAGCCTCCTACGAGCAGTACTTC
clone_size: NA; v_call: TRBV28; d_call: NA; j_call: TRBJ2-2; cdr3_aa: CASSDGLGGNTGELFF; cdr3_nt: TGTGCCAGCAGTGACGGGCTGGGAGGAAACACCGGGGAGCTGTTTTTT
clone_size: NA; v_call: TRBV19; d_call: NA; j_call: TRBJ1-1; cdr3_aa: CATGEHRNTEAFF; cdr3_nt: TGTGCCACCGGGGAGCACAGGAACACTGAAGCTTTCTTT
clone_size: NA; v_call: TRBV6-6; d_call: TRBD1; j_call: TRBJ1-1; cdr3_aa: CATHDRGGPTPPEAFF; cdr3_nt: TGTGCCACCCACGACAGGGGTGGACCTACCCCGCCTGAAGCTTTCTTT
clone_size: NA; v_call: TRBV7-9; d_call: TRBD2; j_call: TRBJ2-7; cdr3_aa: CASSVSGGAHEQYF; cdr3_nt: TGTGCCAGCAGCGTTAGCGGGGGGGCCCACGAGCAGTACTTC
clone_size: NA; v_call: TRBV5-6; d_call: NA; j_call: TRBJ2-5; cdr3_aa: CASSLFRGGPQETQYF; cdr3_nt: TGTGCCAGCAGCTTGTTTAGGGGGGGGCCTCAAGAGACCCAGTACTTC
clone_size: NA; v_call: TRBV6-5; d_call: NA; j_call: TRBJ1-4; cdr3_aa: CASSYSENEKLFF; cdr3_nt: TGTGCCAGCAGTTACTCGGAGAATGAAAAACTGTTTTTT
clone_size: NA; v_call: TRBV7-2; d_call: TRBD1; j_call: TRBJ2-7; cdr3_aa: CASSIAWTGGYEQYF; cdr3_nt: TGTGCCAGCAGCATAGCCTGGACAGGGGGCTACGAGCAGTACTTC
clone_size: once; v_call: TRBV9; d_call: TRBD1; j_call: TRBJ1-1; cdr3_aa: CASSVTGGDNTEAFF; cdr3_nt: TGTGCCAGCAGCGTAACAGGGGGCGATAACACTGAAGCTTTCTTT
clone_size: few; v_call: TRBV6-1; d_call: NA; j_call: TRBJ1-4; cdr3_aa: CASNSLGGTNEKLFF; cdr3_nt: TGTGCCAGCAATTCGTTAGGGGGTACAAATGAAAAACTGTTTTTT
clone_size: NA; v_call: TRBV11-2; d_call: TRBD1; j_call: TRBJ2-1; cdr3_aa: CASRGWGQRYNEQFF; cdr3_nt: TGTGCCAGCAGAGGTTGGGGACAGCGCTACAATGAGCAGTTCTTC
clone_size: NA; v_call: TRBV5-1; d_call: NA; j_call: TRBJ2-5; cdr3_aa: CASSSGVQETQYF; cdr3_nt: TGCGCCAGCAGCTCAGGGGTCCAAGAGACCCAGTACTTC